Each of the 23 T cell receptor beta chains below was sequenced from the same sample in a study of blood T cell repertoires in COVID-19. Clones were read by immunoSEQ multiplex PCR, and TCRdb kept only the in-frame ones, dropping some. This sample carries about 230,000 clones, roughly 89% of them seen once, and the ten largest clones take approximately 4.3%. The sequenced sample was PBMCs or T cells enriched from blood (not recorded which). The origin of the receptors is a woman in her twenties or thirties with acute COVID-19.

This sequence joins TRBV19 and TRBJ1-5; the D is unclear. CDR1 is LNHDA and CDR2 is SQIVND in the germline V gene (reference sequence). There are 13 residues in the CDR3. V was shortened by 5 bases and J by 5 bases, with 10 bases between the two germline ends. DNA of the CDR3: TGTGCCAGTAGTTTACTCCGGGATCAGCCCCAGCATTTT. It is translated as CASSLLRDQPQHF.

The chain is built from TRBV6-2 or TRBV6-3 and TRBJ1-5; D perhaps matches TRBD1 (5 bases). Germline assignment: CDR1 MNHEY and CDR2 SVGEGT. The ends were cut back, 0 bases at V and 8 bases at J, with 11 bases in the middle. The CDR3 is 14 amino acids. This CDR3 is CASSYSGGLEPQHF. CDR3 bases: TGTGCCAGCAGTTACTCGGGGGGTCTCGAGCCCCAGCATTTT.

The V call is TRBV5-1, the J call TRBJ1-1; perhaps TRBD1 as D (5 bases). The length of the CDR3 is 13 residues. Between the trimmed V and J ends, which lost 4 bases and 0 bases, there was a span of 7 bases. Germline lookup yields CDR1 SGHRS and CDR2 YFSETQ. The CDR3 sequence: CASSPRVNTEAFF. In DNA form, the CDR3 reads TGCGCCAGCAGCCCCAGGGTGAACACTGAAGCTTTCTTT.

The gene calls are TRBV19 and TRBJ2-3; 10 nucleotides match TRBD2. J was trimmed by 3 bases and V by 3 bases; bases with no gene match: 9. CDR1 and CDR2 (germline): LNHDA, SQIVND (reference sequence). The CDR3 loop spans 17 amino acids. CDR3 residues: CASSIQRGGPGTDTQYF. CDR3 in DNA: TGTGCCAGTAGTATCCAGCGGGGGGGCCCCGGTACAGATACGCAGTATTTT.

This chain connects TRBV11-2 to TRBJ2-7; 8 positions agree with TRBD1. The CDR3 contains 15 residues. Per germline, CDR1 SGHAT and CDR2 FQNNGV. J was trimmed by 1 base and V by 3 bases; bases with no gene match: 5. CDR3 in DNA: TGTGCCAGCAGCTTCGGACAGGGTGGGTCCTACGAGCAGTACTTC. Residues: CASSFGQGGSYEQYF.

V is TRBV12-3 or TRBV12-4 and J is TRBJ2-7; possibly TRBD2 for D (5 bases). The V and J ends lost 7 bases and 6 bases respectively, with 16 bases between them. The CDR3 is 13 residues long. The DNA of the CDR3 is TGTGCCAGCACCCGTATCCGGGGAAGCGAGCAGTACTTC. It codes for CASTRIRGSEQYF.

This clone was picked up one time. The rearrangement links TRBV29-1 to TRBJ1-1; D unclear. The CDR3 length is 18 residues. Germline-derived CDR1 and CDR2 are SQVTM and ANQGSEA. Trimming took 6 bases from V and 0 from J, leaving 26 bases between them. CDR3 nucleotide sequence: TGCAGCGTCCCCGATTCGTCAAACGAGGCCTCGATGAACACTGAAGCTTTCTTT. Amino acid sequence: CSVPDSSNEASMNTEAFF.

The chain carries TRBV11-2 and TRBJ2-5; 7 nucleotides align to TRBD1. V dropped 6 bases and J dropped 1; count of bases not matched to a gene: 5. The CDR3 runs 14 residues. Germline V gene sequence: CDR1 SGHAT, CDR2 FQNNGV. The CDR3 region is CASRTTGAQETQYF. CDR3 in DNA: TGTGCCAGCAGGACCACAGGGGCCCAAGAGACCCAGTACTTC.

V gene TRBV19 combines with J gene TRBJ1-3, with TRBD1 matching over 8 bases. Germline values: CDR1 LNHDA, CDR2 SQIVND (reference sequence). This CDR3 has 13 amino acids. V shed 8 bases and J 4 bases; nucleotides not matched to a gene: 4. The CDR3 nucleotides read TGTGCCAGTCGGACAGGGCCCGGAAACACCATATATTTT. This gives the protein CASRTGPGNTIYF. The whole variable domain, remainder taken from reference TRBV19 and TRBJ1-3, is DGGITQSPKYLFRKEGQNVTLSCEQNLNHDAMYWYRQDPGQGLRLIYYSQIVNDFQKGDIAEGYSVSREKKESFPLTVTSAQKNPTAFYLCASRTGPGNTIYFGEGSWLTVV.

The V and J genes are TRBV3-1 (or the pseudogene TRBV3-2) and TRBJ2-7, with TRBD2 matching over 12 bases. The CDR3 loop spans 15 amino acids. Trimming removed 2 bases from V and 3 bases from J; junction bases left unmatched: 2. Germline CDR1 is LGHDT and CDR2 is YNNKEL (reference sequence). In nucleotides, the CDR3 is TGTGCCAGCAGCCAATTACTAGCGGGGGGCTACGAGCAGTACTTC. It is translated as CASSQLLAGGYEQYF.

V gene TRBV20-1 combines with J gene TRBJ1-2; D not certain. Trimming stripped 3 bases from V and 5 bases from J, with 25 bases between. Looked up from germline, CDR1 is DFQATT and CDR2 is SNEGSKA (reference sequence). The CDR3 covers 17 residues. The DNA for the CDR3 is TGCAGTGCTAGTCAGGCCCACCAAGCCCTCGGGATTTATGGCTACACCTTC. This gives the protein CSASQAHQALGIYGYTF.

The chain employs TRBV9 and TRBJ2-7; TRBD1 aligns across 8 bases. Germline V gives CDR1 SGDLS, CDR2 YYNGEE. V lost 2 bases to trimming and J lost 2 bases; unmatched junction nucleotides: 9. This CDR3 region has 16 residues. In DNA, the CDR3 is TGTGCCAGCAGCGTCAAGGACAGGGTTGCTCCCTACGAGCAGTACTTC. This sequence encodes CASSVKDRVAPYEQYF. Full variable domain (outside the CDR3, taken from reference TRBV9 and TRBJ2-7): DSGVTQTPKHLITATGQRVTLRCSPRSGDLSVYWYQQSLDQGLQFLIQYYNGEERAKGNILERFSAQQFPDLHSELNLSSLELGDSALYFCASSVKDRVAPYEQYFGPGTRLTVT.

This clone was seen just once. The rearrangement uses TRBV19 and TRBJ1-5; 10 positions agree with TRBD1. The CDR3 runs 17 residues. V gave up 4 bases and J gave up 2 bases; unmatched junction bases: 8. The V gene's germline CDR1 is LNHDA and CDR2 SQIVND (reference sequence). CDR3 DNA sequence: TGTGCCAGTAGTAGGGACAGGGGAGGGAGTCGCAATCAGCCCCAGCATTTT. This codes for CASSRDRGGSRNQPQHF.

V usage is TRBV3-1 (or the pseudogene TRBV3-2) and J usage is TRBJ1-2, with a tentative D call TRBD1 (6 bases). The germline gives CDR1 LGHDT, CDR2 YNNKEL (reference sequence). The V gene lost 5 bases and the J gene lost 5 bases, with 9 bases spanning the gap. The CDR3 covers 12 residues. In nucleotides, the CDR3 is TGTGCCAGCAGCTTGGGACATTATGGCTACACCTTC. This encodes CASSLGHYGYTF.

The V gene is TRBV19, the J gene TRBJ1-2; D unresolved. The length of the CDR3 is 14 residues. Germline V lookup: CDR1 LNHDA, CDR2 SQIVND (reference sequence). V was trimmed by 6 bases and J by 4 bases, leaving 15 bases between them. The CDR3: CASSDNTDIYGYTF. CDR3 sequence (DNA): TGTGCCAGTAGCGACAACACAGACATCTATGGCTACACCTTC.

V and J are TRBV3-1 (or the pseudogene TRBV3-2) and TRBJ2-7; D is ambiguous. Germline V lookup: CDR1 LGHDT, CDR2 YNNKEL (reference sequence). The length of the CDR3 is 16 residues. Trimming pared 0 bases from V and 6 bases from J, leaving 18 bases between. The CDR3 reads CASSQDVTAALSEQYF. The CDR3 DNA is TGTGCCAGCAGCCAAGATGTCACAGCCGCCCTATCCGAGCAGTACTTC.

The gene calls are TRBV12-5 and TRBJ1-1; 7 bases line up with TRBD1. The CDR3 loop spans 15 amino acids. Germline V lookup: CDR1 LGHNT, CDR2 FRNRAP. With V trimmed by 2 bases and J by 1 base, 4 bases remained unmatched. Here the CDR3 DNA reads TGTGCTAGTGGTTTGACACAGGGGTGGAACACTGAAGCTTTCTTT. This translates into CASGLTQGWNTEAFF.

This chain links TRBV29-1 with TRBJ2-3; 10 bases line up with TRBD2. The junction had 8 bases not matched to a gene; V was cut back by 3 bases and J by 5 bases. The length of the CDR3 is 15 residues. Per the germline V gene, CDR1 is SQVTM and CDR2 is ANQGSEA. The CDR3 spells CSVERAGGLRDTQYF. The CDR3, as DNA: TGCAGCGTTGAGCGAGCGGGGGGGTTAAGAGATACGCAGTATTTT.

The V and J genes are TRBV7-9 and TRBJ1-3; maybe TRBD1 (5 bases). Germline lookup yields CDR1 SEHNR and CDR2 FQNEAQ (reference sequence). CDR3 size: 16 residues. Deletions cut 4 bases from V and 0 bases from J, with 13 bases between. The DNA for the CDR3 is TGTGCCAGCAGCTGGGCAGGGATAAACTCTGGAAACACCATATATTTT. Its translation: CASSWAGINSGNTIYF.

The rearrangement links TRBV28 to TRBJ1-1; D uncertain. V was shortened by 1 base and J by 0 bases, with 6 bases between the two germline ends. The length of the CDR3 is 14 residues. The germline CDR1 and CDR2 sequences are MDHEN and SYDVKM. In nucleotides, the CDR3 is TGTGCCAGCAGTTTATACACAGTGAACACTGAAGCTTTCTTT. Protein: CASSLYTVNTEAFF.

The genes are TRBV5-4 and TRBJ1-3; a weak D match, TRBD1 (6 bases). V was pared by 4 bases and J by 0 bases, with 14 bases between. Per germline, CDR1 SGHNT and CDR2 YYREEE (reference sequence). This CDR3 contains 16 residues. CDR3 bases: TGTGCCAGCAGCGTCGGACAGCGCGACTCTGGAAACACCATATATTTT. Its protein product is CASSVGQRDSGNTIYF.

The gene calls are TRBV4-1 and TRBJ1-4, with 8 bases matching TRBD1. Germline V gene data show CDR1 as MGHRA and CDR2 as YSYEKL. This CDR3 has 16 amino acids. V dropped 2 bases and J dropped 5; count of bases not matched to a gene: 7. The CDR3 region is CASSQLRQGRNEKLFF. CDR3 sequence (DNA): TGCGCCAGCAGCCAACTTCGACAGGGGAGGAATGAAAAACTGTTTTTT.

The V and J genes are TRBV9 and TRBJ2-3; 8 bases align to TRBD2. V was clipped by 1 base and J by 2 bases; unmatched bases: 6. This CDR3 is 16 amino acids long. Germline V gene lookup returns CDR1 SGDLS and CDR2 YYNGEE. The CDR3 nucleotides are TGTGCCAGCAGCGTATCGGGAGCGGGGGCCACAGATACGCAGTATTTT. Amino acids: CASSVSGAGATDTQYF. The whole variable domain, filled in from reference TRBV9 and TRBJ2-3, reads DSGVTQTPKHLITATGQRVTLRCSPRSGDLSVYWYQQSLDQGLQFLIQYYNGEERAKGNILERFSAQQFPDLHSELNLSSLELGDSALYFCASSVSGAGATDTQYFGPGTRLTVL.